This T cell receptor (beta chain) was found in a study of T-cell reconstitution after alpha-beta-depleted transplantation in children. As concerns this clonotype: As yet, its antigen is unknown.

Preparation of the TCRbeta library involved a method that used unique molecular identifiers. MiXCR was run by TCRdb on the PCR reads, yielding one entry per CDR3 protein. The sample includes about a million distinct CDR3 sequences, roughly 29% seen only once; the top ten take approximately 30%. V was trimmed by 3 bases and J by 4 bases, leaving 13 bases between them. Germline loops: CDR1 MDHEN, CDR2 SYDVKM. This CDR3 contains 15 residues. Study findings and constraints: Several patients had high TCRbeta diversity at day 60; it came from surviving recipient T cells and thymic progenitors. T-cell numbers and diversity, one year after transplant, stemmed largely from T cells that were newly produced. Reportedly, alpha-beta T cells present about two months post-transplant originated from several hundred expanded clones of graft origin.

This receptor was identified in a boy less than two years old who had a stem cell transplant for SCID, so the T cells may come from the graft donor. Sample: PBMCs, mostly from graft donor cells, taken 360 days after TCRalphabeta/CD19-depleted stem cell transplant. The rearrangement joins TRBV28 to TRBJ1-3; D not certain. The CDR3 DNA sequence: TGTGCCAGCAGTTTGCCGCCCGGGGAGGGAAACACCATATATTTT. Protein product: CASSLPPGEGNTIYF.